Sequencing of this TCR beta chain was carried out in a study of shared clonotypes between healthy human individuals. About this clone itself: Its target is not known.

CDR1 is MDHEN and CDR2 is SYDVKM in the germline V gene. This CDR3 region has 17 residues. The V and J ends lost 7 bases and 7 bases, in that order; junction bases with no gene match: 18. Study-wide findings and caveats: Investigators expected sequencing depth to affect clonotype sharing among donors.

Measured with immunoSEQ multiplex PCR; TCRdb has only the in-frame clones, and not every one. Found here are a few million clones, 95% of them singletons; the top ten hold more than 0.1%. This clonotype originated in a man between 18 and 29 years old in good health. V usage is TRBV28 and J usage is TRBJ1-2; 10 bases agree with TRBD1. The sequencing sample was made of naive CD4+ T cells sorted from blood. Subset given: CD45RA+ positively selected. The CDR3 protein is CASTEPRPGTGESGYTF. The CDR3 DNA sequence: TGTGCCAGCACCGAACCCCGCCCCGGGACAGGGGAGTCTGGCTACACCTTC.